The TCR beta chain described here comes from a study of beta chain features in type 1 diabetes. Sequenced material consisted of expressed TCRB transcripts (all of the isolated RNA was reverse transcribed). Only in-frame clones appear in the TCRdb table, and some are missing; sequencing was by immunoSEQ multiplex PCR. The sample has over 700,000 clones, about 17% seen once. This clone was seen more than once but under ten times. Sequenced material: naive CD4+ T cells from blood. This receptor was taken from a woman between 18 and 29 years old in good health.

CDR3 loop: CARSEAFF. The CDR3 DNA is TGTGCCAGATCTGAAGCTTTCTTT. This chain connects TRBV28 to TRBJ1-1, with D hard to call. Looked up from germline, CDR1 is MDHEN and CDR2 is SYDVKM. V dropped 9 bases and J dropped 6 bases, with 2 bases sitting between them. The CDR3 is made up of 8 amino acids.